Presented here are 20 T cell receptor beta chains from one specimen sequenced in a study of regulatory T cells in long-lasting Graves disease. Regarding time point: newly diagnosed GD, antithyroid drugs for less than 3 months. TCR sequences were obtained from RNA taken from PBMCs. The TCR beta library used iRepertoire HTBI primers with Arm-PCR amplification of CDR3. Each CDR3 protein is one row after TCRdb ran MiXCR on the multiplex PCR reads. Here the sample spans roughly 510,000 distinct CDR3 sequences, 15% to 20% being singletons. This same sample was also part of a study on T cells in Graves' hyperthyroidism and ophthalmopathy.

The source was peripheral blood mononuclear cells (PBMCs), collected at new diagnosis, from a patient treated with antithyroid drugs. The origin of the receptors is a man younger than 35 with Graves disease.

The rearrangement uses TRBV3-1 and TRBJ1-1; 7 bases are a match to TRBD1. The junction had 11 bases not matched to a gene; V was cut back by 1 base and J by 6 bases. The CDR3 is 16 amino acids. CDR1 LGHDT and CDR2 YNNKEL come from the germline V gene (reference sequence). This CDR3 is CASSQGDSSLGAEAFF. The CDR3 DNA reads TGTGCCAGCAGCCAAGGGGACAGCTCCCTGGGGGCTGAAGCTTTCTTT.

V and J are TRBV20-1 and TRBJ1-1; 9 positions agree with TRBD1. Germline-derived CDR1 and CDR2 are DFQATT and SNEGSKA (reference sequence). V gave up 0 bases and J gave up 2 bases; unmatched junction bases: 10. The CDR3 consists of 17 residues. The CDR3 DNA reads as TGCAGTGCTAGAGATACCCCAGAGGACAGGGGTAACACTGAAGCTTTCTTT. This sequence encodes CSARDTPEDRGNTEAFF.

In its sample, this clonotype was seen a few times. This chain uses TRBV4-1 with TRBJ2-7; possible D gene TRBD2, 6 bases. This CDR3 is built from 15 residues. Trimming pared 1 base from V and 1 base from J, leaving 11 bases between. CDR1 is MGHRA and CDR2 is YSYEKL in the germline V gene. CDR3 DNA: TGCGCCAGCAGCCAAGTTGCGGGATTTTCCTACGAGCAGTACTTC. Translating it yields CASSQVAGFSYEQYF.

The table lists this clonotype with many counts. V and J are TRBV18 and TRBJ2-7; TRBD2 agrees at 7 bases. Trimming at V came to 8 bases and at J to 4 bases, leaving 8 bases not matched to a gene. This CDR3 region has 13 residues. CDR1 and CDR2 (germline): KGHSH, LQKENI. CDR3 residues: CASSPGEGYEQYF. The CDR3 DNA is TGTGCCAGCAGCCCCGGGGAGGGGTACGAGCAGTACTTC.

This clonotype was picked up a small number of times. The CDR3 nucleotides read TGTGCCAGCAGTGACCGGCGGATGGGGGCTGAAGCTTTCTTT. This codes for CASSDRRMGAEAFF. J is TRBJ1-1 and V is TRBV25-1; tentative D call: TRBD1 (5 bases). The V and J ends lost 3 bases and 6 bases respectively, with 14 bases between them. The CDR3 is 14 amino acids. Germline V lookup: CDR1 MGHDK, CDR2 SYGVNS.

In this sample, this clonotype turned up many times. This rearrangement joins TRBV3-1 to TRBJ2-1; no reliable D call. The CDR3 contains 15 residues. The V gene's germline CDR1 is LGHDT and CDR2 YNNKEL (reference sequence). Between the trimmed V and J ends, which lost 0 bases and 4 bases, there was a span of 10 bases. CDR3 in DNA: TGTGCCAGCAGCCAAGATCGGCAGGAATACAATGAGCAGTTCTTC. Translation gives CASSQDRQEYNEQFF.

As regards this clonotype: This could be a read error, since a much larger clone is one nucleotide away. The J gene is TRBJ1-4, the V gene TRBV3-1; no definite D call. This CDR3 comprises 16 residues. Germline lookup yields CDR1 LGHDT and CDR2 YNNKEL (reference sequence). CDR3 nucleotide sequence: TGTGCCGGCAGCCAAGTTACTTGGACCGTCCCGGAAAAACTGTTTTTT. Translating it yields CAGSQVTWTVPEKLFF.

This sequence joins TRBV12-3 or TRBV12-4 and TRBJ2-1, with 7 bases aligning to TRBD2. With V trimmed by 8 bases and J by 3 bases, 22 bases remained unmatched. CDR3 length equals 19 residues. CDR3 protein: CASLRASSIELAIYNEQFF. DNA of the CDR3: TGTGCCAGCCTGCGCGCCAGCAGCATCGAACTAGCGATCTACAATGAGCAGTTCTTC.

Many counts were recorded for this clonotype. The rearrangement uses TRBV7-8 and TRBJ2-1; 7 nucleotides line up with TRBD1. This CDR3 has 15 residues. V gave up 1 base and J gave up 10 bases; unmatched junction bases: 10. Germline CDR1 and CDR2: SGHVS and FQNEAQ. CDR3 amino acids: CASSLGRDRWHEQFF. The DNA of the CDR3 is TGTGCCAGCAGCTTAGGCCGGGACAGATGGCACGAGCAGTTCTTC.

For the CDR3, the DNA is TGTGCCAGCAGTCAGCCCGTTGATACGCAGTATTTT. Its translation: CASSQPVDTQYF. The chain combines TRBV12-3 or TRBV12-4 with TRBJ2-3; D unresolved. The V end was cut by 5 bases, the J end by 6 bases, with 9 bases between. The CDR3 loop spans 12 amino acids.

This clonotype was seen more than once but under ten times. The rearrangement links TRBV12-3 or TRBV12-4 to TRBJ1-2; D is unclear. This CDR3 comprises 15 residues. Trimming cost V 2 bases and J 2 bases, with 12 bases left between them. The CDR3 DNA reads as TGTGCCAGCAGTTTACGCGTACAGCTCAACTATGGCTACACCTTC. Amino acid sequence: CASSLRVQLNYGYTF.

This clonotype has a single count. Since a much larger clone is just one base distant, this may be a read error. The CDR3 region is CANSLGLAGGGNEQFF. The DNA of the CDR3 is TGTGCCAACAGCTTGGGACTAGCGGGAGGTGGGAATGAGCAGTTCTTC. This rearrangement joins TRBV7-3 to TRBJ2-1, with TRBD2 identical over 15 bases. The CDR3 contains 16 residues. Germline V gene lookup returns CDR1 SGHTA and CDR2 FQGTGA.

This clonotype was seen a handful of times. The J gene is TRBJ1-2, the V gene TRBV5-1, with D perhaps matching TRBD1 (5 bases). The CDR3 sequence is 14 residues long. Germline CDR1 reads SGHRS; CDR2 reads YFSETQ. V gave up 6 bases and J gave up 0 bases, with 12 bases separating them. The CDR3 nucleotides are TGCGCCAGCACCACGACGACAGCTAACTATGGCTACACCTTC. It is translated as CASTTTTANYGYTF.

This clonotype was seen ten or more times. The V call is TRBV12-3 or TRBV12-4, the J call TRBJ2-1, with TRBD2 matching 9 bases. Trimming at V came to 2 bases and at J to 4 bases, leaving 24 bases not matched to a gene. The CDR3 spans 22 residues. CDR3 in amino acids: CASSLRIEGRRGGRAGYNEQFF. CDR3 sequence (DNA): TGTGCCAGCAGTTTAAGGATCGAAGGCCGGAGGGGCGGGAGGGCCGGTTACAATGAGCAGTTCTTC.

This chain connects TRBV6-1 to TRBJ2-5, with TRBD2 identical over 7 bases. The CDR3 length is 14 residues. The germline CDR1 and CDR2 sequences are MNHNS and SASEGT. V shed 6 bases and J 7 bases; nucleotides not matched to a gene: 11. The CDR3, as DNA: TGTGCCAGCAGCCAAGGACTAGAGGAAGGGACCCAGTACTTC. It specifies CASSQGLEEGTQYF.

Only a few counts were recorded for this clonotype. J is TRBJ1-5 and V is TRBV6-2 or TRBV6-3; 8 positions agree with TRBD1. Trimming removed 6 bases from V and 2 bases from J; junction bases left unmatched: 6. The germline V gene has CDR1 MNHEY and CDR2 SVGEGT. The CDR3 extends over 15 amino acids. For the CDR3, the DNA is TGTGCCAGCAGGTCCCAGGGGGCTGGCAATCAGCCCCAGCATTTT. Protein: CASRSQGAGNQPQHF.

This clonotype was observed many times. The V call is TRBV5-1, the J call TRBJ2-1, with a weak D call TRBD2 (7 bases). Germline CDR1 SGHRS, CDR2 YFSETQ. V was cut by 0 bases and J by 2 bases, with 9 bases left in between. The CDR3 sequence is 15 residues long. The CDR3 bases are TGCGCCAGCAGCTTGGGCGGGGGCACCTACAATGAGCAGTTCTTC. This encodes CASSLGGGTYNEQFF.

This clonotype was seen at least ten times. This rearrangement joins TRBV2 to TRBJ1-2; D call uncertain. The CDR3 has 13 residues. Trimming stripped 6 bases from V and 7 bases from J, with 15 bases between. Per the germline V gene, CDR1 is SNHLY and CDR2 is FYNNEI. In DNA, the CDR3 is TGTGCCAGCAGCCGGAACGAGGGTGGTGGCTACACCTTC. It specifies CASSRNEGGGYTF.

This clonotype was counted only a few times. This chain joins TRBV19 and TRBJ2-3; unclear D gene. The CDR3 is made up of 14 amino acids. The germline gives CDR1 LNHDA, CDR2 SQIVND (reference sequence). Trimming shortened V by 2 bases and J by 1 base, and 7 bases separated the two germline ends. The CDR3 DNA reads TGTGCCAGTAGTATAAGAGCAGGCACAGATACGCAGTATTTT. Amino acid sequence: CASSIRAGTDTQYF.

This clonotype came up a few times. This chain joins TRBV5-1 and TRBJ1-4, with 8 bases that match TRBD1. After removal of 4 bases from V and 8 bases from J, the junction contained 10 bases not matched to a gene. CDR1 and CDR2 from the germline V gene are SGHRS and YFSETQ. The CDR3 runs 15 residues. The CDR3 sequence is CASSGPDRVQEKLFF. DNA for the CDR3: TGCGCCAGCAGCGGCCCGGACAGGGTGCAGGAAAAACTGTTTTTT.